This TCR beta chain was identified in a study of blood T cell repertoires in COVID-19. At the level of the study: PBMCs, B-cell-depleted T cells, or T cells were the source of the cDNA or gDNA that made up the material.

TCRdb's copy holds only in-frame clones and misses some; the assay was immunoSEQ multiplex PCR. The sample contains 45,000 or so clones, about 90% of which appear only once. CDR3 length: 14 residues. Losses at the gene ends were 3 bases for V and 8 bases for J; bases not matched to a gene: 10. Germline-derived CDR1 and CDR2 are DFQATT and SNEGSKA (reference sequence). Input material: peripheral blood. V and J are TRBV20-1 and TRBJ1-1, with TRBD1 matching over 9 bases. The receptor was derived from a man aged 80 or over with acute or convalescent COVID-19. CDR3 sequence: CSASKQGAKAEAFF. For the CDR3, the DNA is TGCAGTGCTAGTAAACAGGGGGCGAAGGCCGAAGCTTTCTTT.